This TCR beta chain was observed in a study of T-cell reconstitution after alpha-beta-depleted transplantation in children (dated by TCRdb to between 2015 and 2016). Describing the broader study: The study quantitatively tracked T-cell immune reconstitution after TCRalphabeta/CD19-depleted allogeneic hematopoietic cell transplantation in children using TCR repertoire profiling. The full study reports these points: The high TCRbeta diversity at day 60 in some patients was ascribed to recipient T cells and intrathymic progenitors that had survived conditioning. Hyperexpanded clone frequencies declined over subsequent months; after one year, T-cell counts and TCRbeta diversity were mostly attributed to newly produced T cells. The apparently early recovery of alphabetaT-cell counts about two months after transplant reportedly depended on only several hundred rapidly expanded clones that came from non-depleted graft cells.

This clonotype appeared many times. Its antigen specificity is not known. No qualities accompany the bases; no much larger clone lies one base away. V ends up 4 bases short and J 3 bases short, with an unmatched junction base count of 13. Spanning cysteine to phenylalanine, the CDR3 consists of 17 amino acids. Only CDR3 DNA remains: 51 bases, in frame from the first base. CDR1 and CDR2 (SGHRS, YFSETQ) derive from the germline V gene. Receptor amplification or capture employed PCR. Sequencing was carried out with an Illumina HiSeq 2500. To normalize quantification of the TCRbeta repertoire, the TCR libraries were built with molecular barcoding that relied on unique molecular identifiers. Through fastp at Q25 and MiXCR, TCRdb rebuilt clones from the public reads, retaining in-frame beta chains. Duplicate CDR3 protein sequences are folded into a single record with the most common DNA and genes. Counted in this sample were 250,000 to 300,000 distinct CDR3 sequences; about 9.4% of them appeared once. Less than 9% of the sample is held by the ten biggest clonotypes.

Sample treatment or condition, as interpreted from the label and publication: allogeneic hematopoietic cell transplantation with graft depleted of TCRalphabeta T cells and CD19 B cells. The children who served as transplant recipients had been given grafts of TCRalphabeta/CD19-depleted allogeneic hematopoietic cells. Sequenced material: PBMCs, taken before TCRalphabeta/CD19-depleted stem cell transplant. The rearranged chain carries TRBV5-1 and TRBJ2-3; a stretch of 8 junction bases matches TRBD1. This TCR derives from a boy under two years old with acute myeloid leukemia, due to receive a stem cell transplant. Read as DNA, the sequence is TGCGCCAGCAGCCGACGAGCCACAGGGGGTGGGACAGATACGCAGTATTTT. Protein translation: CASSRRATGGGTDTQYF.